The 3 T cell receptor beta chains below all came from one sample that was sequenced in a study of cytomegalovirus exposure and HLA in healthy donors. Primers included in the PCR were 60 Vbeta and 13 Jbeta primers. Libraries were prepared by immunoSEQ multiplex PCR; TCRdb keeps only in-frame clonotypes and omits some of them. The table records roughly 200,000 clones, approximately 70% of them present only once. Specimen: PBMCs. The receptors stem from a woman under 40 in good health and CMV-seronegative.

The CDR3 nucleotides read TGTGCCTGGAGTGTAGGGCCCTCATCCGGGGACTACGAGCAGTACTTC. It codes for CAWSVGPSSGDYEQYF. The rearrangement joins TRBV30 to TRBJ2-7; D is perhaps TRBD2 (5 bases). The V and J ends lost 0 bases and 3 bases respectively, with 18 bases between them. In germline, CDR1 is GTSNPN, CDR2 SVGIG (reference sequence). CDR3 size: 16 residues.

The chain links TRBV27 to TRBJ2-2; 12 bases are shared with TRBD1. Germline lookup yields CDR1 MNHEY and CDR2 SMNVEV (reference sequence). Trimming cost V 1 base and J 4 bases; bases outside gene matches: 10. The CDR3 is 19 residues long. The CDR3 DNA reads as TGTGCCAGCAGTTTATTCGGGACAGGGGGCGAAAGGCTCACCGGGGAGCTGTTTTTT. Protein sequence: CASSLFGTGGERLTGELFF.

The chain couples TRBV2 to TRBJ1-4; D is unclear. This CDR3 has 15 amino acids. Trimming removed 4 bases from V and 0 bases from J, with 9 bases in between. Germline CDR1 and CDR2: SNHLY and FYNNEI. DNA for the CDR3: TGTGCCAGCAGTGTGGAGGTGACAACTAATGAAAAACTGTTTTTT. It translates to CASSVEVTTNEKLFF.